These 5 T cell receptor beta chains came from one sample sequenced in a study of blood T cell repertoires in COVID-19. Using immunoSEQ multiplex PCR, the repertoire was profiled, and TCRdb retains in-frame clones only, with some absent. The repertoire consists of about 160,000 clones, with under 85% occurring once and the leading ten covering approximately 6.9%. The sequenced sample was peripheral blood. The origin of the receptors is a man older than 75 with COVID-19, enrolled during active disease.

This clone came up a few times. V usage is TRBV6-1 and J usage is TRBJ1-1; 10 bases align to TRBD1. The germline CDR1 and CDR2 sequences are MNHNS and SASEGT. J was trimmed by 4 bases and V by 3 bases; bases with no gene match: 8. The CDR3 spans 16 residues. The CDR3 spells CASSEGTGVQSTEAFF. CDR3 bases: TGTGCCAGCAGTGAGGGGACAGGGGTACAGAGCACTGAAGCTTTCTTT.

V gene TRBV5-4 combines with J gene TRBJ1-1; D possibly corresponds to TRBD1 (5 bases). V lost 4 bases, J lost 5 bases, and 15 bases lay in between. The germline CDR1 and CDR2 sequences are SGHNT and YYREEE (reference sequence). This CDR3 contains 14 residues. The CDR3 DNA sequence: TGTGCCAGCAGCCTCGGGGCGGGGAAGACTGAAGCTTTCTTT. As protein: CASSLGAGKTEAFF.

This clone was detected a few times. V and J are TRBV6-6 and TRBJ1-6; perhaps TRBD1 as D (5 bases). Germline assignment: CDR1 MNHNY and CDR2 SVGAGI (reference sequence). The CDR3 is 14 amino acids. V was trimmed by 8 bases and J by 6 bases, leaving 14 bases between them. Written as DNA, the CDR3 is TGTGCCAGCGGGACCGGGGGTTCTAATTCACCCCTCCACTTT. It is translated as CASGTGGSNSPLHF.

This sequence joins TRBV6-5 and TRBJ1-2; TRBD1 matches 7 bases. The CDR3 loop spans 14 amino acids. The ends lost 7 bases at V and 2 bases at J; junction bases unmatched: 7. Looked up from germline, CDR1 is MNHEY and CDR2 is SVGAGI. The chain's CDR3 is CASKRTGLNYGYTF. The CDR3 bases are TGTGCCAGCAAAAGGACAGGACTGAACTATGGCTACACCTTC.

The rearrangement joins TRBV5-1 to TRBJ2-7; 11 bases fit TRBD1. This CDR3 comprises 16 residues. The germline CDR1 and CDR2 sequences are SGHRS and YFSETQ. V gave up 4 bases and J gave up 2 bases; unmatched junction bases: 8. DNA of the CDR3: TGCGCCAGCAGCCCTCAGAAGGACAGGGGGCCCTACGAGCAGTACTTC. Residues: CASSPQKDRGPYEQYF.